This passage covers 20 T cell receptor beta chains from one sample sequenced in a study of blood T cells in healthy people across ages. Through a sample-barcoded 5' primer and a J-beta primer mix, a second PCR was run for roughly 6 to 11 cycles. From the 5' RACE reads, TCRdb called clonotypes with MiXCR, one entry per CDR3 protein. Of 600,000 or so distinct CDR3 sequences in the sample, around 21% are singletons; the top ten hold more than 3%. Sequences were obtained from blood. The receptors come from a man between 70 and 80 years old in good health.

This clonotype was seen a handful of times. At one end, the junction sequence differs from germline, possibly due to a read error. The rearrangement uses TRBV6-1 and TRBJ2-2; TRBD1 matches at 7 bases. The CDR3 totals 15 residues. CDR1 MNHNS and CDR2 SASEGT come from the germline V gene. The CDR3 DNA is TGTGCCTGCAGACCCGGGACAGCAAACACCGGGGAGCTGTTTTTT. This codes for CACRPGTANTGELFF.

The genes are TRBV6-2 or TRBV6-3 and TRBJ1-1; D unresolved. Trimming left V 2 bases short and J 0 bases short, with 4 bases between. Per the germline V gene, CDR1 is MNHEY and CDR2 is SVGEGT. This CDR3 comprises 13 residues. The CDR3 coding sequence is TGTGCCAGCAGTTACCCACTGAACACTGAAGCTTTCTTT. This sequence encodes CASSYPLNTEAFF.

This clonotype was picked up a small number of times. The chain has TRBV3-1 and TRBJ2-5; 14 nucleotides match TRBD2. CDR1 LGHDT and CDR2 YNNKEL come from the germline V gene (reference sequence). Unmatched junction bases numbered 9, after V lost 5 bases and J lost 4 bases. The CDR3 runs 17 residues. CDR3 sequence (DNA): TGTGCCAGCAGCACCGGGACTAGCGGGAGTCAGGGAGAGACCCAGTACTTC. Translating gives CASSTGTSGSQGETQYF.

The J gene is TRBJ2-5, the V gene TRBV5-4; possibly TRBD1 for D (5 bases). The CDR3 runs 16 residues. The germline gives CDR1 SGHNT, CDR2 YYREEE (reference sequence). V was trimmed by 3 bases and J by 4 bases, leaving 19 bases between them. The CDR3 is CASSSSPQGVGETQYF. In DNA form, the CDR3 reads TGTGCCAGCAGCTCCTCCCCCCAGGGTGTGGGAGAGACCCAGTACTTC. The full variable domain, its missing parts supplied by reference TRBV5-4 and TRBJ2-5, is ETGVTQSPTHLIKTRGQQVTLRCSSQSGHNTVSWYQQALGQGPQFIFQYYREEENGRGNFPPRFSGLQFPNYSSELNVNALELDDSALYLCASSSSPQGVGETQYFGPGTRLLVL.

This clonotype was detected many times. V usage is TRBV20-1 and J usage is TRBJ1-4, with D perhaps matching TRBD1 (5 bases). This CDR3 region has 15 residues. The V end was cut by 6 bases, the J end by 4 bases, with 18 bases between. Germline CDR1 DFQATT, CDR2 SNEGSKA (reference sequence). CDR3 coding DNA: TGCAGTGCAGGAAGCCGGGACCTACTTAATGAAAAACTGTTTTTT. Translated: CSAGSRDLLNEKLFF.

The chain is built from TRBV20-1 and TRBJ1-6; D remains ambiguous. The V end lost 4 bases, the J end lost 8 bases, and 12 bases lay between the germline ends. This CDR3 spans 13 amino acids. Looked up from germline, CDR1 is DFQATT and CDR2 is SNEGSKA (reference sequence). DNA for the CDR3: TGCAGTGCTACGGGAGGGAGTGATTCACCCCTCCACTTT. Its translation is CSATGGSDSPLHF.

The J gene is TRBJ2-3, the V gene TRBV4-3; 14 positions match TRBD2. V trimming: 0 bases; J trimming: 5 bases; junction bases outside the gene matches: 10. Germline CDR1 LGHNA, CDR2 YSLEER. CDR3 length: 19 amino acids. The CDR3 loop is CASSQEGPGLAGVVDTQYF. As DNA, the CDR3 is TGCGCCAGCAGCCAAGAGGGTCCGGGACTAGCGGGAGTGGTAGATACGCAGTATTTT.

V usage is TRBV20-1 and J usage is TRBJ2-2; 10 bases match TRBD1. Germline assignment: CDR1 DFQATT and CDR2 SNEGSKA (reference sequence). V lost 4 bases to trimming and J lost 4 bases; unmatched junction nucleotides: 12. The CDR3 consists of 17 residues. CDR3 residues: CSATPSDRGPATGELFF. The CDR3 coding sequence is TGCAGTGCTACCCCCTCCGACAGGGGGCCGGCCACCGGGGAGCTGTTTTTT.

The table lists this clonotype with a few counts. V usage is TRBV20-1 and J usage is TRBJ2-2; weak D call: TRBD2 (6 bases). The CDR3 runs 17 residues. With 2 bases removed from V and 6 bases from J, the gap between germline ends came to 22 bases. CDR1 and CDR2 from the germline V gene are DFQATT and SNEGSKA (reference sequence). The CDR3 reads CSARMSGRRGSSGELFF. DNA for the CDR3: TGCAGTGCTAGAATGTCTGGCCGACGGGGGTCGTCCGGGGAGCTGTTTTTT.

This clonotype was counted a few times. The rearrangement uses TRBV20-1 and TRBJ2-5; 8 nucleotides agree with TRBD1. The CDR3 contains 18 residues. J was trimmed by 3 bases and V by 0 bases; bases with no gene match: 15. Germline CDR1 is DFQATT and CDR2 is SNEGSKA (reference sequence). CDR3 bases: TGCAGTGCTAGAGATGTGTCCCCAGGGGGCAGTAGGAAAGAGACCCAGTACTTC. Translation: CSARDVSPGGSRKETQYF.

This clonotype appeared a few times. The chain combines TRBV12-3 or TRBV12-4 with TRBJ2-5; D is uncertain. The end of the DNA is better explained by TRBJ2-7, so the J call may be wrong. The CDR3 has 14 amino acids. The CDR3 DNA follows: TGTGCCAGCAGTTTAAGCCAGTTACCCTACGAGCAGTACTTC. Amino acid sequence: CASSLSQLPYEQYF.

This clonotype occurred a few times. CDR3 sequence reads: CASSLDVKGASYEQYF. Here the CDR3 DNA reads TGCGCCAGCAGCTTGGACGTGAAGGGGGCTTCCTACGAGCAGTACTTC. This chain connects TRBV4-3 to TRBJ2-7; TRBD1 matches 7 bases. V shed 5 bases, J shed 1 base, and the junction held 11 bases outside the gene matches. The CDR3 runs to 16 residues. CDR1 and CDR2 (germline): LGHNA, YSLEER.

The J gene is TRBJ1-1, the V gene TRBV28; D is ambiguous. Trimming pared 6 bases from V and 6 bases from J, leaving 5 bases between. The germline CDR1 and CDR2 sequences are MDHEN and SYDVKM. This CDR3 is built from 10 residues. This chain's CDR3 is CASRQSEAFF. CDR3 coding DNA: TGTGCCAGCAGACAGTCTGAAGCTTTCTTT. Supplemented by reference TRBV28 and TRBJ1-1, the full variable domain reads DVKVTQSSRYLVKRTGEKVFLECVQDMDHENMFWYRQDPGLGLRLIYFSYDVKMKEKGDIPEGYSVSREKKERFSLILESASTNQTSMYLCASRQSEAFFGQGTRLTVV.

This chain joins TRBV5-1 and TRBJ2-2, with TRBD2 matching over 7 bases. Trimming removed 0 bases from V and 7 bases from J; junction bases left unmatched: 3. The CDR3 is made up of 14 amino acids. From germline, CDR1 is SGHRS and CDR2 YFSETQ. CDR3 sequence reads: CASSLALADGELFF. The CDR3 bases are TGCGCCAGCAGCTTGGCGCTAGCGGACGGGGAGCTGTTTTTT.

V usage is TRBV7-8 and J usage is TRBJ1-1; 7 bases agree with TRBD1. J lost 8 bases, V lost 1 base, and 10 bases had no gene match. This CDR3 comprises 15 residues. The germline V gene encodes CDR1 SGHVS and CDR2 FQNEAQ. This chain's CDR3 is CASSLGETGQSEAFF. The CDR3 DNA follows: TGTGCCAGCAGCTTAGGCGAGACAGGGCAATCCGAAGCTTTCTTT.

The rearrangement uses TRBV20-1 and TRBJ2-7; D may be TRBD2 (6 bases). Germline V gene lookup returns CDR1 DFQATT and CDR2 SNEGSKA (reference sequence). The V gene lost 7 bases and the J gene lost 3 bases, with 13 bases spanning the gap. CDR3 length: 12 amino acids. The CDR3, as DNA: TGCAGTGTCGCGGGAACCCGCTACGAGCAGTACTTC. Translated, it gives CSVAGTRYEQYF.

This clonotype has a handful of counts. The chain couples TRBV20-1 to TRBJ2-5; a weak D match, TRBD1 (6 bases). Germline V gene data show CDR1 as DFQATT and CDR2 as SNEGSKA (reference sequence). CDR3 size: 14 residues. The ends were cut back, 7 bases at V and 2 bases at J, with 17 bases in the middle. The CDR3 is CSVKHGQRQETQYF. Written as DNA, the CDR3 is TGCAGTGTCAAGCACGGACAGAGGCAAGAGACCCAGTACTTC.

Remarks on this clonotype: At one boundary the junction diverges from the germline segment, which might be a read error. The chain combines TRBV29-1 with TRBJ2-5, with D possibly being TRBD1 (6 bases). Germline loops: CDR1 SQVTM, CDR2 ANQGSEA. The CDR3 is made up of 12 amino acids. CDR3 protein: CSVVAGEESQYF. The DNA for the CDR3 is TGCAGCGTTGTAGCAGGGGAAGAGTCCCAGTACTTC.

This sequence joins TRBV5-1 and TRBJ2-1, with TRBD2 matching over 10 bases. TRBJ2-7 matches the DNA end more closely, so the J call is doubtful. The CDR3 sequence is 16 residues long. Germline CDR1 reads SGHRS; CDR2 reads YFSETQ. CDR3 sequence (DNA): TGCGCCAGCAGCCCCAAGATAGCGGGAGGTTACTACGAGCAGTACTTC. Translation: CASSPKIAGGYYEQYF.

Only a few counts were recorded for this clonotype. This rearrangement joins TRBV29-1 to TRBJ2-5; D gene unclear. The end of the DNA is better explained by TRBJ2-7, so the J call may be wrong. The CDR3 is made up of 14 amino acids. Per the germline V gene, CDR1 is SQVTM and CDR2 is ANQGSEA. CDR3 nucleotides: TGCAGCGTTGACGACCAGCCGAACAGTTACGAGCAGTACTTC. Protein sequence: CSVDDQPNSYEQYF.